What follows is one T cell receptor (beta chain) and its context. The antigen remains undetermined. This entry is derived from a study of beta chain features in type 1 diabetes. Trimming shortened V by 3 bases and J by 4 bases, and 17 bases separated the two germline ends. Germline CDR1 reads SGHDT; CDR2 reads YYEEEE. CDR3 size: 15 residues. Expressed TCRB transcripts got sequenced, as all isolated RNA was reverse transcribed. The protocol was immunoSEQ multiplex PCR, while the TCRdb copy is restricted to in-frame clones and leaves out a portion. Of 150,000 to 200,000 clones in the sample, around 9% are singletons; the top ten hold about 0.65%. Regarding the study as a whole: Moderately but significantly shorter TCRB CDR3s were found in Type 1 diabetes patients in all four CD4+ subsets. Naive, central memory and Treg TCRB repertoires seemed to resemble each other more closely in patients than they did in healthy donors.

The clonotype comes from a young woman with type 1 diabetes. Sample: central memory CD4+ T cells from blood. This rearrangement joins TRBV5-6 to TRBJ2-7; the D gene is possibly TRBD2 (6 bases). The CDR3 loop is CASSSTSRDLYEQYF. DNA for the CDR3: TGTGCCAGCAGCTCTACGTCCCGGGACTTATACGAGCAGTACTTC.